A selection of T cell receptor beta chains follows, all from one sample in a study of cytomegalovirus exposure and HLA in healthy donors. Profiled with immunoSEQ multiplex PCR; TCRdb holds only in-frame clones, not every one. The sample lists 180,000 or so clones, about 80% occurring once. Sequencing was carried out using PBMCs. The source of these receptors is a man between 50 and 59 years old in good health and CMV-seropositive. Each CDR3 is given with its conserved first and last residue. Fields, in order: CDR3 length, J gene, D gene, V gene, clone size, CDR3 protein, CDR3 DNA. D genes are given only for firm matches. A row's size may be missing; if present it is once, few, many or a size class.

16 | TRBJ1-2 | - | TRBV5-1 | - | CASSLSSTVANYGYTF | TGCGCCAGCAGCTTGTCGAGTACGGTGGCTAACTATGGCTACACCTTC
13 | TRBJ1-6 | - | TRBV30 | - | CAWTGEAGSPLHF | TGTGCCTGGACTGGGGAGGCCGGCTCACCCCTCCACTTT
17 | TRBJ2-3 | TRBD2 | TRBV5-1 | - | CASSALLAGGLTDTQYF | TGCGCCAGCAGCGCCCTTCTAGCGGGGGGCCTCACAGATACGCAGTATTTT
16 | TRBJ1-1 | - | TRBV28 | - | CASSLSRAPGDTEAFF | TGTGCCAGCAGTTTATCCCGGGCCCCAGGGGACACTGAAGCTTTCTTT
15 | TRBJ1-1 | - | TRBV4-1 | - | CASRQLREGNTEAFF | TGCGCCAGCCGACAGCTACGGGAGGGAAACACTGAAGCTTTCTTT
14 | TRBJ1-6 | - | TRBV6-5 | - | CASSYSAGSSPLHF | TGTGCCAGCAGTTACTCGGCAGGCAGTTCACCCCTCCACTTT
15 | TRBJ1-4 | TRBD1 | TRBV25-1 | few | CASSEWGRGREKLFF | TGTGCCAGCAGTGAATGGGGCAGGGGGCGGGAAAAACTGTTTTTT
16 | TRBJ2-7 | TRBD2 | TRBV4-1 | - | CASSQRASGESYEQYF | TGCGCCAGCAGCCAACGAGCTAGCGGGGAGTCCTACGAGCAGTACTTC
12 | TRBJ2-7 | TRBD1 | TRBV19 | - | CASGGQNYEQYF | TGTGCCAGTGGGGGACAGAACTACGAGCAGTACTTC
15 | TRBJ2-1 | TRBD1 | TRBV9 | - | CASSVGQGVNNEQFF | TGTGCCAGCAGCGTGGGACAGGGGGTCAACAATGAGCAGTTCTTC
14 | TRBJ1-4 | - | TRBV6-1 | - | CASRQTRGGEKLFF | TGTGCCAGCAGGCAAACTCGGGGTGGAGAAAAACTGTTTTTT
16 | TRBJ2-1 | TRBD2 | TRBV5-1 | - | CASSGVTGTSGDREFF | TGCGCCAGCAGCGGGGTAACCGGGACTAGCGGGGACCGGGAGTTCTTC
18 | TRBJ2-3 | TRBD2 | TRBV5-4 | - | CASSPGLAGGFRTDTQYF | TGTGCCAGCAGCCCTGGACTAGCGGGGGGATTCCGCACAGATACGCAGTATTTT
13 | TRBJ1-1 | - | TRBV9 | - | CASSVEGGTEAFF | TGTGCCAGCAGCGTAGAAGGGGGCACTGAAGCTTTCTTT
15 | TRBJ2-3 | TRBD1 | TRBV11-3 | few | CASSHGDSLTDTQYF | TGTGCCAGCAGCCATGGGGACAGCTTAACAGATACGCAGTATTTT
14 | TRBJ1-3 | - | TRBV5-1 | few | CASSLSGSGNTIYF | TGCGCCAGCAGCTTAAGCGGCTCTGGAAACACCATATATTTT
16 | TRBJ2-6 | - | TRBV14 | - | CASSQLSASGANVLTF | TGTGCCAGCAGTCAACTGAGTGCGTCTGGGGCCAACGTCCTGACTTTC
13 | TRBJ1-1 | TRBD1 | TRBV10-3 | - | CAISEPRTGEAFF | TGTGCCATCAGTGAGCCTCGGACAGGGGAAGCTTTCTTT
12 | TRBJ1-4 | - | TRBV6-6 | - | CASTGYNEKLFF | TGTGCCAGCACAGGATACAATGAAAAACTGTTTTTT
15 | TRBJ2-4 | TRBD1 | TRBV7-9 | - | CASSLVGDRVNIQYF | TGTGCCAGCAGCTTAGTAGGAGACAGGGTAAACATTCAGTACTTC
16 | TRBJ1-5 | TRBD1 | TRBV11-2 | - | CASSWGTGLGGQPQHF | TGTGCCAGCAGCTGGGGGACAGGGCTCGGGGGGCAGCCCCAGCATTTT
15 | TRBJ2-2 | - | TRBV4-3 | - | CASSQDQGTTGELFF | TGCGCCAGCAGCCAAGATCAGGGTACCACCGGGGAGCTGTTTTTT
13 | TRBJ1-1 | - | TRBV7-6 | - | CASRPRLSAEAFF | TGTGCCAGCAGGCCAAGGCTGAGCGCCGAAGCTTTCTTT
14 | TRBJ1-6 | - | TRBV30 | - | CAWSIDNTGSPLHF | TGTGCCTGGAGTATCGATAATACTGGTTCACCCCTCCACTTT
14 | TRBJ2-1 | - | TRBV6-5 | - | CASSYSDGVNEQFF | TGTGCCAGCAGTTACTCGGACGGGGTCAATGAGCAGTTCTTC
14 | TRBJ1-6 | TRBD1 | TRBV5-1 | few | CASSSGGINSPLHF | TGCGCCAGCAGCTCAGGGGGGATAAATTCACCCCTCCACTTT
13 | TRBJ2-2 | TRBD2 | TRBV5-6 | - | CASSSGTRGELFF | TGTGCCAGCAGCTCCGGGACTAGAGGGGAGCTGTTTTTT
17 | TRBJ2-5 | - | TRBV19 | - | CASTTRFRDSIQETQYF | TGTGCCAGTACCACTAGATTCCGGGACTCGATACAAGAGACCCAGTACTTC
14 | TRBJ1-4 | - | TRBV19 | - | CASNQQGPAGKLFF | TGTGCCAGTAATCAACAGGGACCTGCTGGAAAACTGTTTTTT
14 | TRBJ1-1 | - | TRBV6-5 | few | CASSERGRGGEAFF | TGTGCCAGCAGTGAAAGGGGTAGGGGTGGTGAAGCTTTCTTT